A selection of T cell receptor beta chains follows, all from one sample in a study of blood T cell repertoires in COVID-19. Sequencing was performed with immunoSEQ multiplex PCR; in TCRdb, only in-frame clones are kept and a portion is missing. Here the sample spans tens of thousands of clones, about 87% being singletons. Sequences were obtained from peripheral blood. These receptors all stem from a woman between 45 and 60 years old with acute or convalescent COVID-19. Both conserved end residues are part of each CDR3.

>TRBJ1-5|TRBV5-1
CARRNGDSNQPQHF
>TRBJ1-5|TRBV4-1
CASSPSGLNNQPQHF
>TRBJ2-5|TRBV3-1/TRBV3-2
CASSRPRTRETQYF
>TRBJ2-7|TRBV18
CASSPRLANEQYF
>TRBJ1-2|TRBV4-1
CASSQGFGDRAFGGYTF
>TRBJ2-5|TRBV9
CASSVDAGFGATQYF
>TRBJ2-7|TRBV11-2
CASSLVRGPGPSYEQYF
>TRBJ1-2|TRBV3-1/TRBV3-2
CASSLRSGYGYTF
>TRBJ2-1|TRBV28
CASSGSPGQYNEQFF
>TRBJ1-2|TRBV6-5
CASRVDRGYGYTF
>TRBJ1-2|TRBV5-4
CASSPDSYGYTF
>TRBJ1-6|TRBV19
CASSLQGYNSPLHF
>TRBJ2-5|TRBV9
CASSTTAGGGQETQYF
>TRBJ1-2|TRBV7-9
CASSLLRQTYGYTF
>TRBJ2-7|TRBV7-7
CASSYRQGPSYEQYF
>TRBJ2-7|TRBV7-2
CASSTGPRDVYEQYF
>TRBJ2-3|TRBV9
CASSPVSDTQYF
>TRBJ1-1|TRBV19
CASSRGSRNTEAFF
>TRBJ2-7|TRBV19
CASSLRTGAYEQYF
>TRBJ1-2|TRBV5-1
CASSSYQGAAGYTF
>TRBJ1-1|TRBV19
CASSTPPGTGTNTEAFF
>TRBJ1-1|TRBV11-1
CASSSSDSDTEAFF
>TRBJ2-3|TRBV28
CAILTSGRTDTQYF
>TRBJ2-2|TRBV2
CASRIGTVGGELFF
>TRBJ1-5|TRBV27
CASSFTGGRGQPQHF
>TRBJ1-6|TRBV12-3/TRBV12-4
CASSLGFDSPLHF
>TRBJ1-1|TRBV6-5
CASTRSNTEAFF
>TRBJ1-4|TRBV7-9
CASSLDRGVEKLFF
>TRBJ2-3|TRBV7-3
CASSPSGAPGTDTQYF
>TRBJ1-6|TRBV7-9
CASSLGGRGNSPLHF
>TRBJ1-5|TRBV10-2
CASSEPGSGYQPQHF
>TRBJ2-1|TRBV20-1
CSASPGQGLPNEQFF
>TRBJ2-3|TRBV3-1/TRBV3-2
CASSPTGTDTQYF
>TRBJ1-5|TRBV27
CASTWNWWDRGRPSNQPQHF
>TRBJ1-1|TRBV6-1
CASSEKGNRENTEAFF
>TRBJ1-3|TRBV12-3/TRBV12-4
CASSSIPGDTIYF
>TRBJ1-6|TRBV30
CAWKDSLNSPLHF
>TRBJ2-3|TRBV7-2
CASSPNPAGNTQYF
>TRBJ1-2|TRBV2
CASSGGTGLWYGYTF
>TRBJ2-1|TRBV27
CASSRRDRNIHNEQFF
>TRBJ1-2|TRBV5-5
CASAEQGARGYTF